These T cell receptor beta chains were read from a single sample in a study of shared clonotypes between healthy human individuals. This table comes from immunoSEQ multiplex PCR, and its TCRdb copy is limited to in-frame clones, with some not included. The table records roughly 760,000 clones, approximately 74% of them present only once. Sequenced material: memory CD4+ T cells sorted from blood. The receptors come from a woman between 25 and 40 years old in good health. Each CDR3 is given with its conserved first and last residue. The D gene is left open where the match is weak. Rows may omit the clone size; those that give it use once, few, many or a size class.

TRBV28	-	TRBJ1-4	-	TGTGCCAGCAGTTTATTTGCGGGGGAGGCTGAAAAACTGTTTTTT	CASSLFAGEAEKLFF
TRBV9	-	TRBJ2-1	TRBD2	TGTGCCAGCAGCGTAGGGCTAGCGGGAGGGGACAATGAGCAGTTCTTC	CASSVGLAGGDNEQFF
TRBV4-1	-	TRBJ1-2	TRBD1	TGCGCCAGCAGCCAAGATGGGGACAGGGTAAGGGGCTACACCTTC	CASSQDGDRVRGYTF
TRBV11-3	few	TRBJ2-2	TRBD1	TGTGCCAGCAGTCGGCAGGGGGCCCCCGGGGAGCTGTTTTTT	CASSRQGAPGELFF
TRBV27	-	TRBJ2-6	TRBD1	TGTGCCAGCAGTTTGACAGGGACGAATGGGGCCAACGTCCTGACTTTC	CASSLTGTNGANVLTF
TRBV25-1	-	TRBJ2-3	-	TGTGCCAGCAGTGAATCTGAAAGGGCGGGTACGCAGTATTTT	CASSESERAGTQYF
TRBV4-2	-	TRBJ2-7	TRBD2	TGTGCCAGCAGCCAAGAATCCCCCCGACTAGCGGGGCTCTCCTACGAGCAGTACTTC	CASSQESPRLAGLSYEQYF
TRBV2	-	TRBJ2-4	-	TGTGCCAGCAATCCCGGGGATGTGGCTCCTAACATTCAGTACTTC	CASNPGDVAPNIQYF
TRBV2	-	TRBJ1-1	TRBD1	TGTGCCAGCAGTAATCGAGACAGGGGCCGCTTGGGGCCGAACACTGAAGCTTTCTTT	CASSNRDRGRLGPNTEAFF
TRBV5-4	-	TRBJ1-1	-	TGTGCCAGCAGCCCCGACACGAACACTGAAGCTTTCTTT	CASSPDTNTEAFF
TRBV28	few	TRBJ1-5	-	TGTGCCAGCAGTTTAAACAGGGGCAATCAGCCCCAGCATTTT	CASSLNRGNQPQHF
TRBV20-1	-	TRBJ2-1	-	TGCAGTGCTAGTTGGCATGAGCAGTTCTTC	CSASWHEQFF
TRBV12-5	-	TRBJ1-2	-	TGTGCTAGTGGTTTGTCGCCGGGATCCTATGGCTACACCTTC	CASGLSPGSYGYTF
TRBV7-2	-	TRBJ2-2	-	TGTGCCAGCAGCTTCTCCCCCCCCGGGGAGCTGTTTTTT	CASSFSPPGELFF
TRBV6-1	-	TRBJ1-1	-	TGTGCCAGCAACGCGGGGGGGTCGGACACTGAAGCTTTCTTT	CASNAGGSDTEAFF
TRBV6-1	-	TRBJ2-5	-	TGTGCCAGCAGTGAAGCCGGGGGCCGATCCCAAGAGACCCAGTACTTC	CASSEAGGRSQETQYF
TRBV5-1	-	TRBJ2-1	-	TGCGCCAGCAGCTTTAGTAGCGGTTCCTACAATGAGCAGTTCTTC	CASSFSSGSYNEQFF
TRBV7-6	-	TRBJ2-7	-	TGTGCCAGCAGCTCGGGCTTGAGGGACTCCTCCTACGAGCAGTACTTC	CASSSGLRDSSYEQYF
TRBV28	-	TRBJ1-1	-	TGTGCCAGCAGTTTATTGGGGCAGATATACATGAACACTGAAGCTTTCTTT	CASSLLGQIYMNTEAFF
TRBV6-5	-	TRBJ1-3	-	TGTGCCAGCAGTTCCGCCGAAGGAAACACCATATATTTT	CASSSAEGNTIYF
TRBV28	-	TRBJ2-7	-	TGTGCCAGCAGTTCAGGAGCCGGCGTTTACGAGCAGTACTTC	CASSSGAGVYEQYF
TRBV27	once	TRBJ2-5	TRBD2	TGTGCCAGCAGTTTAGGGCTAGCGGGAGGATTTGGGAAAGAGACCCAGTACTTC	CASSLGLAGGFGKETQYF
TRBV7-3	-	TRBJ1-1	TRBD1	TGTGCCAGCAGCTACAGCCGGGACAGTACTGAAGCTTTCTTT	CASSYSRDSTEAFF
TRBV27	-	TRBJ1-1	-	TGTGCCAGCAGTTTCCACGGCGAGAACACTGAAGCTTTCTTT	CASSFHGENTEAFF
TRBV5-1	few	TRBJ2-3	TRBD1	TGCGCCAGCAGCTGGCCCGGGACAGACACAGATACGCAGTATTTT	CASSWPGTDTDTQYF
TRBV19	few	TRBJ1-1	-	TGTGCCAGTACCCGACCCGGGTCCCCATCGAACACTGAAGCTTTCTTT	CASTRPGSPSNTEAFF
TRBV19	-	TRBJ2-1	-	TGTGCCAGTAGTCCGGACCGCGCGAACAATGAGCAGTTCTTC	CASSPDRANNEQFF
TRBV6-6	-	TRBJ2-2	-	TGTGCCAGCAGGGTCACCAGGGTGGCGGGCGGGGAGCTGTTTTTT	CASRVTRVAGGELFF
TRBV28	-	TRBJ1-2	-	TGTGCCAGCAGTTCAGCAGGCCGGGGGACCTTC	CASSSAGRGTF
TRBV5-1	-	TRBJ1-2	TRBD1	TGCGCCAGCAGCGCAGGGACAGGGGTTAACTATGGCTACACCTTC	CASSAGTGVNYGYTF
TRBV6-1	-	TRBJ1-2	TRBD1	TGTGCCAGCAGTGAAAAGGGACAGGGGGCAGGAATCTATGGCTACACCTTC	CASSEKGQGAGIYGYTF
TRBV7-9	-	TRBJ2-7	-	TGTGCCAGCAGCCCCGATGGGGTTCAGGGCGAGCAGTACTTC	CASSPDGVQGEQYF
TRBV10-3	-	TRBJ1-1	-	TGTGCCAGCCGGGACAATACGAACACTGAAGCTTTCTTT	CASRDNTNTEAFF
TRBV4-1	-	TRBJ1-5	-	TGCGCCAGCAGCCAAGACCCAACAGCCTTAAATCAGCCCCAGCATTTT	CASSQDPTALNQPQHF
TRBV5-8	-	TRBJ2-4	TRBD1	TGTGCCAGCAGCCCGAAGGACAGGGCCAAAAACATTCAGTACTTC	CASSPKDRAKNIQYF
TRBV6-1	few	TRBJ2-1	TRBD2	TGTGCCGGGAGCACCGGGACTAGCGGCTACAATGAGCAGTTCTTC	CAGSTGTSGYNEQFF
TRBV6-1	-	TRBJ2-5	TRBD2	TGTGCCAGCAGTGAAGCGCATGGCGGGAGCACGGGTGAGACCCAGTACTTC	CASSEAHGGSTGETQYF
TRBV20-1	-	TRBJ2-1	-	TGCAGTGCTAGAGCGCTCAATGAGCAGTTCTTC	CSARALNEQFF
TRBV6-1	-	TRBJ1-2	-	TGTGCCAGCAGTGTGCCGGGGGATGGCTACACCTTC	CASSVPGDGYTF
TRBV10-2	-	TRBJ2-3	-	TGCGCCAGCAGTGAGTCGGCCGTCGGGGGGCGCACAGATACGCAGTATTTT	CASSESAVGGRTDTQYF
TRBV6-5	-	TRBJ2-6	-	TGTGCCAGCAGTCCGGAAAAGCCTGGGGCCAACGTCCTGACTTTC	CASSPEKPGANVLTF
TRBV10-3	-	TRBJ2-2	TRBD1	TGTGCCATCAAACAAGCGGTGGGGACAGGGAACATCGGGGAGCTGTTTTTT	CAIKQAVGTGNIGELFF
TRBV7-8	-	TRBJ1-5	-	TGTGCCAGCAGCTCCCGGGGGACCCCGAGGGACAATCAGCCCCAGCATTTT	CASSSRGTPRDNQPQHF
TRBV18	once	TRBJ1-1	-	TGTGCCAGCTCGTTGACAGTGAACACTGAAGCTTTCTTT	CASSLTVNTEAFF
TRBV5-4	few	TRBJ2-3	TRBD2	TGTGCCAGCAGCGAGGCTAGCGGGAGCACAGATACGCAGTATTTT	CASSEASGSTDTQYF